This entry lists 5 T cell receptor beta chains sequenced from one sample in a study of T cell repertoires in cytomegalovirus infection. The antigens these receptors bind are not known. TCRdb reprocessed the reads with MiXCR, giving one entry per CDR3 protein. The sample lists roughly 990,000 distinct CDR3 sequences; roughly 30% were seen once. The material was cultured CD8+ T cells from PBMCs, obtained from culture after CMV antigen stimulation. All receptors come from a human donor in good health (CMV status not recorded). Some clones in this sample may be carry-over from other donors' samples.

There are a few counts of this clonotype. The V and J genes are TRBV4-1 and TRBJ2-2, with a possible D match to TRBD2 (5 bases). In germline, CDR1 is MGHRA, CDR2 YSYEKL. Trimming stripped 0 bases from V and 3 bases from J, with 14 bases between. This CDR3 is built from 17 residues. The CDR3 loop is CASSQEPGSYDTGELFF. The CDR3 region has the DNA TGCGCCAGCAGCCAAGAACCGGGGAGTTACGACACCGGGGAGCTGTTTTTT.

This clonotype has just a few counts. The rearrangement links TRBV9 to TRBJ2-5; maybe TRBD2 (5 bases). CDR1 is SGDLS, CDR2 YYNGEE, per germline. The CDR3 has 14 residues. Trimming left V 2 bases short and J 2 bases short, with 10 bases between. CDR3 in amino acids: CASSVGRVQETQYF. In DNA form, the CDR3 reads TGTGCCAGCAGCGTCGGGCGGGTACAAGAGACCCAGTACTTC.

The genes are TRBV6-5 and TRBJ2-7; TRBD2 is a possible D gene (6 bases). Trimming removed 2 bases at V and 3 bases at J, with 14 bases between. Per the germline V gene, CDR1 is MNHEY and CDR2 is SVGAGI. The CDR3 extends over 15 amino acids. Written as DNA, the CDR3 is TGTGCCAGCAGTTACGGGCACAGCGGGTACTACGAGCAGTACTTC. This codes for CASSYGHSGYYEQYF.

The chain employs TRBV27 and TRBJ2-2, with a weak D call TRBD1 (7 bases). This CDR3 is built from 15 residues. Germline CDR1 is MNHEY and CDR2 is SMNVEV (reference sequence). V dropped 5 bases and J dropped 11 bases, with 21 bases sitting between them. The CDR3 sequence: CASSPSTGRPEELFF. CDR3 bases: TGTGCCAGCAGTCCATCGACAGGGAGGCCAGAAGAGCTGTTTTTT.

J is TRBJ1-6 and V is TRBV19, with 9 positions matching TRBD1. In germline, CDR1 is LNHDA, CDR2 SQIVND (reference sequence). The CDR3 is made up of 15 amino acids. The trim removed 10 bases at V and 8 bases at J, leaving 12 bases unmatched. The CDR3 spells CATLGQGKGYSPLHF. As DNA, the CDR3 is TGTGCCACCCTCGGACAGGGGAAAGGGTATTCACCCCTCCACTTT. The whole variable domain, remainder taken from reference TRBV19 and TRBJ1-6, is DGGITQSPKYLFRKEGQNVTLSCEQNLNHDAMYWYRQDPGQGLRLIYYSQIVNDFQKGDIAEGYSVSREKKESFPLTVTSAQKNPTAFYLCATLGQGKGYSPLHFGNGTRLTVT.